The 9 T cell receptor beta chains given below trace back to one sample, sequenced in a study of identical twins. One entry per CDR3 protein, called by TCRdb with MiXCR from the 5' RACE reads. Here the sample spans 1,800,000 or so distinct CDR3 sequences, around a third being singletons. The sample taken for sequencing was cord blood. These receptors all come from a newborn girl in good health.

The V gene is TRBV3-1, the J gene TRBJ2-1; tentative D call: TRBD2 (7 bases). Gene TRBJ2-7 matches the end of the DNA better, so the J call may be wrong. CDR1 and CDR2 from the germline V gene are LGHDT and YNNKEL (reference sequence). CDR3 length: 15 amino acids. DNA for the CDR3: TGTGCCAGCAGCCATTCGGGGGGCTCCTACAATGAGCAGTACTTC. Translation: CASSHSGGSYNEQYF.

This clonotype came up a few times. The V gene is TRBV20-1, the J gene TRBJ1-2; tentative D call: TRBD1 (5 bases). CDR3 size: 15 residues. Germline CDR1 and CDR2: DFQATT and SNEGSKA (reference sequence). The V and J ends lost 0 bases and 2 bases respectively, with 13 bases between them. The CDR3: CSARDRWGRNYGYTF. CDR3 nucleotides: TGCAGTGCTAGAGATCGTTGGGGACGGAACTATGGCTACACCTTC.

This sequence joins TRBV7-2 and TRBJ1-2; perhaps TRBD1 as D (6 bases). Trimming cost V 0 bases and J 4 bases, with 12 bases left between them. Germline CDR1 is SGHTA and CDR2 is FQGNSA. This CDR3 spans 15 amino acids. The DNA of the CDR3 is TGTGCCAGCAGCTTAGCACAGGGATTCCTCTATGGCTACACCTTC. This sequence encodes CASSLAQGFLYGYTF. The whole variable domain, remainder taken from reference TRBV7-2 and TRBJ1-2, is GAGVSQSPSNKVTEKGKDVELRCDPISGHTALYWYRQSLGQGLEFLIYFQGNSAPDKSGLPSDRFSAERTGGSVSTLTIQRTQQEDSAVYLCASSLAQGFLYGYTFGSGTRLTVV.

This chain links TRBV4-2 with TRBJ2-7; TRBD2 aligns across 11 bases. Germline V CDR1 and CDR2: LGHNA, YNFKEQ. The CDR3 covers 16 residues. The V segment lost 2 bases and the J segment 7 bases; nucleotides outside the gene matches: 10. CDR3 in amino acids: CASSQPTSGRVYEQYF. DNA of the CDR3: TGTGCCAGCAGCCAACCCACTAGCGGGAGAGTCTATGAGCAGTACTTC.

The CDR3 DNA sequence: TGTGCCAGCACCCCGACCTTCCAAGAGACCCAGTACTTC. Protein sequence: CASTPTFQETQYF. The gene calls are TRBV21-1 and TRBJ2-5. TRBV21-1 has pseudogene status. This CDR3 has 13 amino acids.

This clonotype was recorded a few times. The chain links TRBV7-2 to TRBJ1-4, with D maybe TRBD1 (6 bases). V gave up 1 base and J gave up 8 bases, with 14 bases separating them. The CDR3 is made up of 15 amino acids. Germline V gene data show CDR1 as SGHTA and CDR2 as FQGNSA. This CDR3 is CASSLVTGLREKLFF. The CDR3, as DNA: TGTGCCAGCAGCTTAGTCACAGGGTTAAGAGAAAAACTGTTTTTT.

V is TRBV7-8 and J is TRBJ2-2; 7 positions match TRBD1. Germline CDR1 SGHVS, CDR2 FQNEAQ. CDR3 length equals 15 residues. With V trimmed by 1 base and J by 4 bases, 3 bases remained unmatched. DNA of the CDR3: TGTGCCAGCAGCTTAGAAAGGGGGCTCACCGGGGAGCTGTTTTTT. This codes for CASSLERGLTGELFF.

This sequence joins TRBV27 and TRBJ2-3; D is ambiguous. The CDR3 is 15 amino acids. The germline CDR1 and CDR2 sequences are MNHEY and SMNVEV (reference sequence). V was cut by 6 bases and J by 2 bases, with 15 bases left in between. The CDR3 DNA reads TGTGCCAGCAGCGCCCTACCCGTTTACACAGATACGCAGTATTTT. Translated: CASSALPVYTDTQYF.

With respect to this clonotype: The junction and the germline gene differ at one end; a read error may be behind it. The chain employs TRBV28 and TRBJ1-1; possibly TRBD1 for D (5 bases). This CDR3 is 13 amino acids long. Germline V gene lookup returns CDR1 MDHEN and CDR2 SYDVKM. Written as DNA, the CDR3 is TGTGCCGGCAGTCCGGGGCCGAACACTGAAGCTTTCTTT. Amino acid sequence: CAGSPGPNTEAFF.